The table lists the clone carrying this T cell receptor (beta chain) with many counts. The TCR beta CDR3 regions underwent amplification using RNA transcripts as the source. With the HTBI primer set, the TCR CDR3 went through a first round of RT-PCR. Each CDR3 protein is one row after TCRdb ran MiXCR on the multiplex PCR reads. The sample gives approximately 320,000 distinct CDR3 sequences, roughly 15% of which show up once; roughly 33% is in the top ten. This entry belongs to a study of T cells in Graves' hyperthyroidism and ophthalmopathy. The CDR3 spans 14 residues. CDR1 DFQATT and CDR2 SNEGSKA come from the germline V gene (reference sequence). V shed 5 bases and J 0 bases; nucleotides not matched to a gene: 5.

The chain uses TRBV20-1 and TRBJ2-7; TRBD1 aligns across 9 bases. The sequenced sample consisted of blood. The source of this sequence is a young man with Graves' hyperthyroidism. CDR3 region: CSAEDRGGSYEQYF. The CDR3 DNA sequence: TGCAGTGCTGAGGACAGGGGCGGCTCCTACGAGCAGTACTTC.